This TCR beta chain was observed in a study of blood T cell repertoires in COVID-19. Study overall: Donors in the United States, Italy and Spain gave samples during acute or convalescent COVID-19. From T cells, B-cell-depleted T cells, or PBMCs came the material, which was cDNA or gDNA.

V trimming: 5 bases; J trimming: 0 bases; junction bases outside the gene matches: 1. The CDR3 consists of 15 residues. Germline V lookup: CDR1 SGHTA, CDR2 FQGTGA. Per the study methods: Quantification of nucleated cells was approximated via reference gene primer amplification. Sequencing used immunoSEQ multiplex PCR; TCRdb keeps in-frame clones, though not all of them. The D gene and trimming were derived from the DNA, and the V and J assignments and clone size from that table. The sample includes 95,000 to 150,000 clones, 85% of them seen just once. This sequence originates from a man aged 80 or over with active or convalescent COVID-19. Sequenced sample: peripheral blood. V gene TRBV7-3 combines with J gene TRBJ2-2; 9 bases match TRBD2. This CDR3 is CASSVAGANTGELFF. In DNA, the CDR3 is TGTGCCAGCAGCGTAGCGGGGGCGAACACCGGGGAGCTGTTTTTT. The whole variable domain, filled in from reference TRBV7-3 and TRBJ2-2, reads GAGVSQTPSNKVTEKGKYVELRCDPISGHTALYWYRQSLGQGPEFLIYFQGTGAADDSGLPNDRFFAVRPEGSVSTLKIQRTERGDSAVYLCASSVAGANTGELFFGEGSRLTVL.